Each of the 6 T cell receptor beta chains below was sequenced from the same sample in a study of control samples from healthy donors and cancer patients. The method was immunoSEQ multiplex PCR; TCRdb's version includes in-frame clones alone and lacks a portion of them. The sample yields roughly 100,000 clones, around nine tenths seen once. The specimen sequenced was PBMCs. The receptors come from a man in his 60s with lung cancer.

DNA of the CDR3: TGTGCCAGCAGTTACTGGGGGGAATCTGGAAACACCATATATTTT. Translated: CASSYWGESGNTIYF. The chain uses TRBV6-5 and TRBJ1-3; D is perhaps TRBD1 (5 bases). The CDR3 contains 15 residues. The germline gives CDR1 MNHEY, CDR2 SVGAGI. V was clipped by 1 base and J by 1 base, with 8 bases between them.

The V and J genes are TRBV4-1 and TRBJ2-2, with 10 positions matching TRBD2. Per the germline V gene, CDR1 is MGHRA and CDR2 is YSYEKL. The V gene end was trimmed by 5 bases and the J gene end by 0 bases; junction bases not matched to a gene: 3. This CDR3 contains 16 residues. CDR3 residues: CASSRSGGANTGELFF. CDR3 coding DNA: TGCGCCAGCAGCAGGAGCGGGGGGGCGAACACCGGGGAGCTGTTTTTT.

The chain uses TRBV6-5 and TRBJ1-1; tentatively, D is TRBD1 (5 bases). The CDR3 sequence is 15 residues long. With 0 bases removed from V and 14 bases from J, the gap between germline ends came to 22 bases. Germline V gives CDR1 MNHEY, CDR2 SVGAGI. CDR3 nucleotide sequence: TGTGCCAGCAGTTACTCTGTCGGACAAACCTACCTCACCTTCTTT. Translating it yields CASSYSVGQTYLTFF.

The rearrangement links TRBV24-1 to TRBJ1-5; 7 nucleotides align to TRBD1. Per the germline V gene, CDR1 is KGHDR and CDR2 is SFDVKD. The CDR3 has 14 amino acids. The trim removed 6 bases at V and 3 bases at J, leaving 4 bases unmatched. The CDR3 nucleotides read TGTGCCACCAGTAATCAGGGGGACAATCAGCCCCAGCATTTT. This gives the protein CATSNQGDNQPQHF.

The gene calls are TRBV19 and TRBJ1-2; D is unclear. The CDR3 is 14 amino acids. V lost 3 bases and J lost 4, with 12 bases in between. Germline loops: CDR1 LNHDA, CDR2 SQIVND (reference sequence). CDR3 nucleotides: TGTGCCAGTAGTATGTTTCCGGGAACCTATGGCTACACCTTC. It codes for CASSMFPGTYGYTF.

The chain is built from TRBV6-5 and TRBJ1-5; 7 bases map to TRBD1. Per germline, CDR1 MNHEY and CDR2 SVGAGI. The CDR3 sequence is 16 residues long. V was pared by 4 bases and J by 1 base, with 7 bases of the junction left unmatched. Here the CDR3 reads CASSLYRDRSNQPQHF. As DNA, the CDR3 is TGTGCCAGCAGTTTATACCGGGACAGAAGCAATCAGCCCCAGCATTTT.